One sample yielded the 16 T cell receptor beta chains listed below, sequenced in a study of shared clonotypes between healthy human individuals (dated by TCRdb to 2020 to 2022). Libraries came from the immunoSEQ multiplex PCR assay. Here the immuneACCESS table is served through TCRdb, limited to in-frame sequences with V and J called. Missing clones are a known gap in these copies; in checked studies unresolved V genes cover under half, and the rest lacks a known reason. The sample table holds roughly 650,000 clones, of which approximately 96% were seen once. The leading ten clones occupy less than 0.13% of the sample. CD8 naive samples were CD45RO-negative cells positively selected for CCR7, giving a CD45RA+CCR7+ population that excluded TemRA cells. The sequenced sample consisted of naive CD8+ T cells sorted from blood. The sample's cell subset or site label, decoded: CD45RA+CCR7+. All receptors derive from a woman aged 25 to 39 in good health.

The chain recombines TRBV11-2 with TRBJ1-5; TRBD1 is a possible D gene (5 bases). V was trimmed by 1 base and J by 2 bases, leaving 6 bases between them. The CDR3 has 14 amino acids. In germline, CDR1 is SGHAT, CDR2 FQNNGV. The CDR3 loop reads CASSLGGGNQPQHF. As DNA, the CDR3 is TGTGCCAGCAGCTTAGGAGGGGGCAATCAGCCCCAGCATTTT.

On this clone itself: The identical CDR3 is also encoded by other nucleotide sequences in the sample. CDR3 coding DNA: TGTGCCAGCAGTTTACAGGGTTTGGACTACGAGCAGTACTTC. Translating it yields CASSLQGLDYEQYF. The chain links TRBV28 to TRBJ2-7; D possibly corresponds to TRBD1 (5 bases). This CDR3 is built from 14 residues. Trimming cost V 2 bases and J 3 bases, with 11 bases left between them. Germline V lookup: CDR1 MDHEN, CDR2 SYDVKM.

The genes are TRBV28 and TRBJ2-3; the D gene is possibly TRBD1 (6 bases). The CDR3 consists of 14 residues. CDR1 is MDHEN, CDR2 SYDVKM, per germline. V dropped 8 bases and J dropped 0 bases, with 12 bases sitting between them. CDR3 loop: CASGRTVSTDTQYF. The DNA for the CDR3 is TGTGCCAGCGGACGGACAGTAAGCACAGATACGCAGTATTTT.

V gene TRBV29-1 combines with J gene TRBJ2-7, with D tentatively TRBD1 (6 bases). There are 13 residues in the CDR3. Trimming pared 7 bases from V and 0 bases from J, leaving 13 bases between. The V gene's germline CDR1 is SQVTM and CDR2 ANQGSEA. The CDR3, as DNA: TGCAGCGCCGAAGGGGGTCCCTCCTACGAGCAGTACTTC. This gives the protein CSAEGGPSYEQYF.

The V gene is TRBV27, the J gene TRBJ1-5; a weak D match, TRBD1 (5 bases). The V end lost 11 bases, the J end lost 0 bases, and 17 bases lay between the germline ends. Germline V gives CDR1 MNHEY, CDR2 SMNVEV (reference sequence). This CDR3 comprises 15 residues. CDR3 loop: CAAAPGPNSNQPQHF. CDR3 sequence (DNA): TGTGCCGCCGCCCCGGGACCGAATAGCAATCAGCCCCAGCATTTT.

The CDR3 DNA follows: TGTGCCAGTAGTCAACCGGGACTAGCCCAAAACAATGAGCAGTTCTTC. This translates into CASSQPGLAQNNEQFF. V gene TRBV19 combines with J gene TRBJ2-1; the match to TRBD2 covers 9 bases. This CDR3 comprises 16 residues. The germline CDR1 and CDR2 sequences are LNHDA and SQIVND (reference sequence). The trim removed 5 bases at V and 5 bases at J, leaving 10 bases unmatched.

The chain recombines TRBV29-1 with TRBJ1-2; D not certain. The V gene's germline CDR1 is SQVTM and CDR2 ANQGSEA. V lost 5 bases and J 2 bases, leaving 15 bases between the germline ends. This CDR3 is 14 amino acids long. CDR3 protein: CSVPRAERNYGYTF. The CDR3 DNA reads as TGCAGCGTTCCCCGCGCCGAAAGGAACTATGGCTACACCTTC. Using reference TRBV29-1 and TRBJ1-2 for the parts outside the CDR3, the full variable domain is SAVISQKPSRDICQRGTSLTIQCQVDSQVTMMFWYRQQPGQSLTLIATANQGSEATYESGFVIDKFPISRPNLTFSTLTVSNMSPEDSSIYLCSVPRAERNYGYTFGSGTRLTVV.

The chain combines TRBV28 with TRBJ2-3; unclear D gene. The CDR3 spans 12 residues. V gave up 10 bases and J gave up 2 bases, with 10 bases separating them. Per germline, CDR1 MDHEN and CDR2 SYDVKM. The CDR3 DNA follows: TGTGCCACCAAAGATCCCACAGATACGCAGTATTTT. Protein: CATKDPTDTQYF. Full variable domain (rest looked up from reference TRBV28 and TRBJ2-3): DVKVTQSSRYLVKRTGEKVFLECVQDMDHENMFWYRQDPGLGLRLIYFSYDVKMKEKGDIPEGYSVSREKKERFSLILESASTNQTSMYLCATKDPTDTQYFGPGTRLTVL.

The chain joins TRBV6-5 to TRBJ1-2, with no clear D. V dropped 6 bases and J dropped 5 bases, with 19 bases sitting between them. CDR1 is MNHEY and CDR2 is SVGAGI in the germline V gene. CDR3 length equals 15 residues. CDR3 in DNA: TGTGCCAGCAGCCAGGAGGAGGGATTCGAATATGGCTACACCTTC. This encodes CASSQEEGFEYGYTF.

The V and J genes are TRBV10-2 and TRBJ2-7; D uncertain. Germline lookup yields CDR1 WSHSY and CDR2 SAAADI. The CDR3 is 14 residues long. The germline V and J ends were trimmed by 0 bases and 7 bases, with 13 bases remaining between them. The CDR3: CASSESEDVGEQYF. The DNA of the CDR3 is TGCGCCAGCAGTGAGTCAGAAGACGTTGGGGAGCAGTACTTC.

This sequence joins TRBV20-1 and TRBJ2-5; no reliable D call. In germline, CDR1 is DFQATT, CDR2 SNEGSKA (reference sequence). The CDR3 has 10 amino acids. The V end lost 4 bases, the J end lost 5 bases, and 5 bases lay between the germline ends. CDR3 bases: TGCAGTGCTACGGATGAGACCCAGTACTTC. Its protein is CSATDETQYF.

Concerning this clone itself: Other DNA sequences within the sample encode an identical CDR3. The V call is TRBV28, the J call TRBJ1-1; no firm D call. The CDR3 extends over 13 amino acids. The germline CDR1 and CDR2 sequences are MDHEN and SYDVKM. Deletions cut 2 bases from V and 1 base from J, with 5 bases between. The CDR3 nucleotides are TGTGCCAGCAGTTTAGGCGGGAACACTGAAGCTTTCTTT. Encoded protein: CASSLGGNTEAFF.

The CDR3 DNA reads as TGTGCCAGCAGCCCGGACACCAGCTACGAGCAGTACTTC. Translated, it gives CASSPDTSYEQYF. V gene TRBV27 combines with J gene TRBJ2-7; tentative D call: TRBD1 (5 bases). This CDR3 has 13 residues. The ends were cut back, 6 bases at V and 3 bases at J, with 12 bases in the middle. Germline V gene data show CDR1 as MNHEY and CDR2 as SMNVEV (reference sequence).

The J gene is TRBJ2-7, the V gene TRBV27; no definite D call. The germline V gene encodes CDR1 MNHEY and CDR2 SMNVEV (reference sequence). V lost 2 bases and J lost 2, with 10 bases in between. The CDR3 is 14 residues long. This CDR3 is CASSLGRAAYEQYF. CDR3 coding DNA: TGTGCCAGCAGTTTAGGTCGGGCAGCCTACGAGCAGTACTTC.

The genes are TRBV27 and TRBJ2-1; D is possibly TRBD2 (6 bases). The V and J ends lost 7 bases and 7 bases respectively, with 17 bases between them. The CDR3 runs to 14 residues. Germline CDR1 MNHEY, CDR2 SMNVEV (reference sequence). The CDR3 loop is CASTLGGSLNEQFF. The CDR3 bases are TGTGCCAGCACCCTAGGAGGGAGTCTAAATGAGCAGTTCTTC.

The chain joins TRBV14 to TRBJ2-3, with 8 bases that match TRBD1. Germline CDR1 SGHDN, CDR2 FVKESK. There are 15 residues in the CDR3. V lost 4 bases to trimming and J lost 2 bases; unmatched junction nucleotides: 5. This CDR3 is CASSLTGGVTDTQYF. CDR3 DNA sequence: TGTGCCAGCAGCCTCACAGGGGGAGTCACAGATACGCAGTATTTT.